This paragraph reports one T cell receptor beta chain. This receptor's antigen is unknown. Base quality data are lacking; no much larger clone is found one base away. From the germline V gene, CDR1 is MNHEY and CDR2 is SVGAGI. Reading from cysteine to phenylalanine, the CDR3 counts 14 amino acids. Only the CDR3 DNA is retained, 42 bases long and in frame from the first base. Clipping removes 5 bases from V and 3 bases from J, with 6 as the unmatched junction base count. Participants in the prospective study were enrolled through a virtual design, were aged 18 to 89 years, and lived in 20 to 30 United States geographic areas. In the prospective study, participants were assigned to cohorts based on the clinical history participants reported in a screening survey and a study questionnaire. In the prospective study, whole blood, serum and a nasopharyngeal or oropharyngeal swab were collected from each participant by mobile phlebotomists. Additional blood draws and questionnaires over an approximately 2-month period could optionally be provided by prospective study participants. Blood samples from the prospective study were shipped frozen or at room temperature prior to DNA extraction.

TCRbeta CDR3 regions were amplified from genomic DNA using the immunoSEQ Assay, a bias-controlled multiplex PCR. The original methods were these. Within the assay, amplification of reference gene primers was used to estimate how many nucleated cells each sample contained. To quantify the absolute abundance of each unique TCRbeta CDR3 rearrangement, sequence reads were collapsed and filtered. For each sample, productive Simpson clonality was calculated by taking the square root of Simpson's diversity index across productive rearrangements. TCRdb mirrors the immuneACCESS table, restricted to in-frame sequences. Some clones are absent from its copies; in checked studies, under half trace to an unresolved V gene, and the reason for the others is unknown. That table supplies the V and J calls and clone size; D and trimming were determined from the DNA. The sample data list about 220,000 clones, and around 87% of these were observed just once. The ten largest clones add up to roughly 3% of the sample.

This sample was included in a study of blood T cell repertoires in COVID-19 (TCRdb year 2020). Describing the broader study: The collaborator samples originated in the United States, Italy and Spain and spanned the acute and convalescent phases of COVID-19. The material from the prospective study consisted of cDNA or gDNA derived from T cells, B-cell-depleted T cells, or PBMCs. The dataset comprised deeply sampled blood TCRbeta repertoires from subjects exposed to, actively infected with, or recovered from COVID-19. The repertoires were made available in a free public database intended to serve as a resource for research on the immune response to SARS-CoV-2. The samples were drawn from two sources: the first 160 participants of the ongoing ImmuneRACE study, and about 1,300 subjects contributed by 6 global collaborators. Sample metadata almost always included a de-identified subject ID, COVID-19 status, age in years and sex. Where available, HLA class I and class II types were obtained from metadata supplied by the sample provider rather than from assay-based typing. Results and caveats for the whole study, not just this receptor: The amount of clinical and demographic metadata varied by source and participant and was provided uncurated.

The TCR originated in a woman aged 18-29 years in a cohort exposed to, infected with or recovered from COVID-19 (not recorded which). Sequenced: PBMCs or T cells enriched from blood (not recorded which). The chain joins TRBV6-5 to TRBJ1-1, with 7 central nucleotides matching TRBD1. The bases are TGTGCCAGCAGTAAACAGGGGTCGGACACTGAAGCTTTCTTT. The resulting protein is CASSKQGSDTEAFF.